This entry describes one T cell receptor (beta chain). These data are taken from a study of blood T cell repertoires in COVID-19. Per the study methods: Using reference gene primer amplification, nucleated cell counts were estimated. Some clones are missing from TCRdb's copy, which holds only in-frame ones; the method was immunoSEQ multiplex PCR. V, J and clone size derive from that table, while D and trimming were established from the DNA sequence. The sample records 250,000 to 300,000 clones, 70% to 90% being singletons. The CDR3 length is 15 residues. Between the trimmed V and J ends, which lost 4 bases and 2 bases, there was a span of 14 bases. CDR1 LGHNA and CDR2 YSLEER come from the germline V gene.

The sequenced sample consisted of peripheral blood. The TCR sequence derives from a young man with active or convalescent COVID-19. The chain carries TRBV4-3 and TRBJ1-2, with no clear D. The CDR3 sequence: CASSPERHLNYGYTF. The CDR3 nucleotides read TGCGCCAGCAGCCCTGAGCGTCACCTAAACTATGGCTACACCTTC.